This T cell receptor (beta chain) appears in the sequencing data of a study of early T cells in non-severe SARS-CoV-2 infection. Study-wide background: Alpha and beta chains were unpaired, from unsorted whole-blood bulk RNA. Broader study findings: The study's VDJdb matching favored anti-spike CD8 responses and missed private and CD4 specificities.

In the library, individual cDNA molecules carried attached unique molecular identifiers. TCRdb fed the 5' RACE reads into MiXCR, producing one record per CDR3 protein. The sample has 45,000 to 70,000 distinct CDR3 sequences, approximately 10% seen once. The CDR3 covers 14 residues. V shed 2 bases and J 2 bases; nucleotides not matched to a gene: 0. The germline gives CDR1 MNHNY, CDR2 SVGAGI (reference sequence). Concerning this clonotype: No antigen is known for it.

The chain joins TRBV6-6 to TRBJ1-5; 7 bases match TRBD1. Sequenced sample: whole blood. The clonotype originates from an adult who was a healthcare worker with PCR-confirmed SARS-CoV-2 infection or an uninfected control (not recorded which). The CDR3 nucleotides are TGTGCCAGCAGTTACCAGGGGGGCAATCAGCCCCAGCATTTT. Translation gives CASSYQGGNQPQHF.